The present TCR beta chain was sequenced within a study of human T cells and chemical hapten exposure. Time point in this sample: pre-sensitization, week 0. Treatment of the sample: therapeutic diphenylcyclopropenone sensitization with weekly scalp DPC. CDR1 is SGHAT, CDR2 FQNNGV, per germline. This CDR3 contains 12 residues. Between the trimmed V and J ends, which lost 4 bases and 8 bases, there was a span of 11 bases. Each CDR3 protein is one row after TCRdb ran MiXCR on the RACE reads. This sample has roughly 120,000 distinct CDR3 sequences, with about 13% found just once. There are a few counts of this clonotype.

The J gene is TRBJ1-2, the V gene TRBV11-2, with D possibly being TRBD1 (6 bases). The receptor was isolated from a woman aged 18-29 years with alopecia areata. Some clones in this sample may be carry-over from other donors' samples. Sequencing was performed on whole blood, taken in connection with sensitization to the hapten diphenylcyclopropenone (DPC). The CDR3 DNA is TGTGCCAGCAGCTCGTTGGGGACAGGCTACACCTTC. Its translation: CASSSLGTGYTF.